Described below is a single TCR beta chain sequence and its context. This specimen comes from a study of blood T cell repertoires in COVID-19. For the study at large: Collection of acute and convalescent COVID-19 samples took place in the United States, Italy and Spain. Nucleic acid was either cDNA or gDNA, and it came from T cells, B-cell-depleted T cells, or PBMCs.

The germline gives CDR1 SGHTA, CDR2 FQGNSA. This CDR3 region has 15 residues. Trimming shortened V by 5 bases and J by 5 bases, and 15 bases separated the two germline ends. Profiling relied on immunoSEQ multiplex PCR, and the TCRdb table lists in-frame clones only, not all of them. The top ten hold over 2% of the sample, which has a few hundred thousand clones, roughly 86% seen once. The chain links TRBV7-2 to TRBJ1-4, with a tentative D call TRBD1 (5 bases). The receptor was derived from a woman in her fifties or sixties with acute or convalescent COVID-19. Sequenced: peripheral blood. CDR3 residues: CASSPQHRQNEKLFF. CDR3 bases: TGTGCCAGCAGCCCGCAGCATAGACAGAATGAAAAACTGTTTTTT.